This TCR beta chain was sequenced for a study of blood T cell repertoires in COVID-19. Germline-derived CDR1 and CDR2 are LGHDT and YNNKEL (reference sequence). V was clipped by 8 bases and J by 1 base, with 11 bases between them. The CDR3 loop spans 13 amino acids. In the original processing: Amplified reference gene primers provided the basis for estimating nucleated cell counts. Measured with immunoSEQ multiplex PCR; TCRdb has only the in-frame clones, and not every one. D and trimming come from the DNA, and the V and J calls and clone size come from that table. The sample holds some 130,000 clones, around four fifths seen once. This clone was observed a handful of times.

This chain joins TRBV3-1 (or the pseudogene TRBV3-2) and TRBJ1-2; D gene uncertain. Source material: peripheral blood. The sequence was obtained from a man aged 55 to 70 who had recovered from COVID-19. The CDR3 nucleotides read TGTGCCAGCGGAGGGAATGGTAACTATGGCTACACCTTC. This gives the protein CASGGNGNYGYTF.